Each of the 25 T cell receptor beta chains below was sequenced from the same sample in a study of regulatory T cells in long-lasting Graves disease. With iRepertoire HTBI primers and Arm-PCR of CDR3 regions, TCR beta libraries were built. TCRdb re-called the multiplex PCR reads with MiXCR, one entry per CDR3 protein. The sample records some 460,000 distinct CDR3 sequences, around 16% being singletons. Sample time point: newly diagnosed GD, antithyroid drugs for less than 3 months. The TCR library was made from RNA that had been extracted from PBMCs in TRIzol. The same data also contributed to another study, on T cells in Graves' hyperthyroidism and ophthalmopathy.

This specimen was peripheral blood mononuclear cells (PBMCs), taken at new diagnosis, from a patient treated with antithyroid drugs. The source is a man aged 40-49 years with Graves disease.

This chain uses TRBV6-1 with TRBJ2-7; D gene ambiguous. V lost 11 bases and J lost 3, with 11 bases in between. In germline, CDR1 is MNHNS, CDR2 SASEGT. The CDR3 consists of 11 residues. The DNA for the CDR3 is TGTGCCGCTTCGAAAGGCTACGAGCAGTACTTC. Its protein is CAASKGYEQYF.

This clonotype was seen repeatedly, ten times or more. J is TRBJ2-3 and V is TRBV7-6; weak D call: TRBD1 (6 bases). Germline CDR1 and CDR2: SGHVS and FNYEAQ. V lost 5 bases and J 8 bases, leaving 20 bases between the germline ends. This CDR3 region has 15 residues. Here the CDR3 reads CASSEITGPRGTQYF. CDR3 sequence (DNA): TGTGCCAGCAGCGAAATCACAGGGCCCCGTGGTACGCAGTATTTT.

This clonotype was observed many times. The chain recombines TRBV3-1 with TRBJ1-1, with a weak D call TRBD1 (5 bases). The CDR3 length is 15 residues. Trimming cost V 3 bases and J 1 base, with 12 bases left between them. CDR1 and CDR2 from the germline V gene are LGHDT and YNNKEL (reference sequence). CDR3 in amino acids: CASSQAGRRNTEAFF. CDR3 in DNA: TGTGCCAGCAGCCAGGCAGGGAGAAGGAACACTGAAGCTTTCTTT.

This clonotype was detected many times. The chain combines TRBV20-1 with TRBJ1-1; no definite D call. Germline CDR1 reads DFQATT; CDR2 reads SNEGSKA (reference sequence). With 0 bases removed from V and 5 bases from J, the gap between germline ends came to 4 bases. This CDR3 spans 11 amino acids. CDR3 region: CSAREGTEAFF. The DNA for the CDR3 is TGCAGTGCTAGAGAGGGTACTGAAGCTTTCTTT.

This clonotype was picked up many times. The genes are TRBV6-5 and TRBJ2-7; D is unresolved. The CDR3 length is 13 residues. V was pared by 2 bases and J by 7 bases, with 12 bases between. Germline V CDR1 and CDR2: MNHEY, SVGAGI. The CDR3 sequence: CASSYPRFIEQYF. DNA of the CDR3: TGTGCCAGCAGTTACCCGAGATTTATAGAGCAGTACTTC.

A note on this clonotype: An end of the junction does not agree with germline; a read error may underlie this. V and J are TRBV20-1 and TRBJ2-2, with TRBD1 matching over 7 bases. This CDR3 region has 14 residues. Germline CDR1 DFQATT, CDR2 SNEGSKA (reference sequence). The CDR3 sequence is CSARRQGVTGELSF. The CDR3 DNA reads TGCAGTGCTAGGCGGCAGGGGGTCACCGGGGAGCTGTCTTTT.

The rearrangement joins TRBV12-3 or TRBV12-4 to TRBJ2-5, with D possibly being TRBD1 (6 bases). This CDR3 has 13 residues. Trimming shortened V by 10 bases and J by 2 bases, and 14 bases separated the two germline ends. The CDR3 spells CANSFRGQETQYF. The CDR3 bases are TGTGCCAATTCTTTCAGGGGTCAAGAGACCCAGTACTTC.

The V and J genes are TRBV20-1 and TRBJ2-3; the match to TRBD1 covers 9 bases. This CDR3 is 15 amino acids long. J lost 8 bases, V lost 5 bases, and 14 bases had no gene match. Germline-derived CDR1 and CDR2 are DFQATT and SNEGSKA (reference sequence). The CDR3: CSAPGTGLGLGTQYF. The CDR3, as DNA: TGCAGTGCTCCCGGGACAGGGTTGGGGTTGGGTACGCAGTATTTT.

This clonotype was observed many times. The CDR3 nucleotides are TGTGCCTGTGGGAAGACAGGGAATCTAGGGACTGAAGCTTTCTTT. Protein product: CACGKTGNLGTEAFF. This chain joins TRBV30 and TRBJ1-1; 7 nucleotides line up with TRBD1. Per germline, CDR1 GTSNPN and CDR2 SVGIG (reference sequence). The length of the CDR3 is 15 residues. V dropped 6 bases and J dropped 5; count of bases not matched to a gene: 15. The variable domain in full, with the rest retrieved from reference TRBV30 and TRBJ1-1, is SQTIHQWPATLVQPVGSPLSLECTVEGTSNPNLYWYRQAAGRGLQLLFYSVGIGQISSEVPQNLSASRPQDRQFILSSKKLLLSDSGFYLCACGKTGNLGTEAFFGQGTRLTVV.

In its sample, this clonotype was seen many times. The chain carries TRBV6-1 and TRBJ2-5, with D perhaps matching TRBD1 (6 bases). Looked up from germline, CDR1 is MNHNS and CDR2 is SASEGT. The CDR3 covers 15 residues. Trimming took 4 bases from V and 2 from J, leaving 14 bases between them. The CDR3 here is CASSAYYREQETQYF. DNA for the CDR3: TGTGCCAGCAGTGCCTATTACAGGGAACAAGAGACCCAGTACTTC.

This clonotype occurred many times. The genes are TRBV28 and TRBJ2-7, with 7 bases lining up with TRBD2. There are 15 residues in the CDR3. The J segment lost 5 bases and the V segment lost 7 bases, leaving 14 bases of the junction unmatched. Germline V gene data show CDR1 as MDHEN and CDR2 as SYDVKM. The CDR3 loop reads CASTVGGGGFHEQYF. Here the CDR3 DNA reads TGTGCCAGCACGGTTGGGGGGGGTGGATTCCACGAGCAGTACTTC. The full variable domain, its missing parts supplied by reference TRBV28 and TRBJ2-7, is DVKVTQSSRYLVKRTGEKVFLECVQDMDHENMFWYRQDPGLGLRLIYFSYDVKMKEKGDIPEGYSVSREKKERFSLILESASTNQTSMYLCASTVGGGGFHEQYFGPGTRLTVT.

This clonotype was observed at least ten times. CDR3 loop: CASSFGGDEKLFF. The CDR3 DNA follows: TGTGCCAGCAGTTTCGGTGGGGATGAAAAACTGTTTTTT. This sequence joins TRBV6-5 and TRBJ1-4; no definite D call. From germline, CDR1 is MNHEY and CDR2 SVGAGI. V was cut by 4 bases and J by 6 bases, with 9 bases left in between. The CDR3 loop spans 13 amino acids.

About this clonotype: Possible read error: a much larger clone is one base away. The chain links TRBV2 to TRBJ1-5; TRBD1 might be the D (5 bases). Trimming shortened V by 7 bases and J by 9 bases, and 19 bases separated the two germline ends. The CDR3 covers 14 residues. The germline V gene has CDR1 SNHLY and CDR2 FYNNEI. CDR3 residues: CASNEGTRLGPQHF. The DNA of the CDR3 is TGTGCCAGCAATGAGGGGACGCGTCTGGGGCCCCAGCATTTT.

This clonotype was recorded a few times. The gene calls are TRBV5-1 and TRBJ1-3; D is uncertain. V was pared by 4 bases and J by 0 bases, with 8 bases between. This CDR3 comprises 14 residues. The germline V gene encodes CDR1 SGHRS and CDR2 YFSETQ. The CDR3 DNA sequence: TGCGCCAGCAGCAACCCAGGCTCTGGAAACACCATATATTTT. It encodes CASSNPGSGNTIYF.

A word on this clonotype: Since a much larger clone is just one base distant, this may be a read error. The chain links TRBV5-1 to TRBJ2-3; D is ambiguous. The tail of the sequence fits TRBJ2-7 better, so the J call may be wrong. Germline loops: CDR1 SGHRS, CDR2 YFSETQ. This CDR3 has 13 residues. CDR3 protein: CASSLAENNEQYF. The CDR3 coding sequence is TGCGCCAGCAGCTTAGCCGAAAACAATGAGCAGTACTTC.

Note on this clonotype: A far larger clone is only one base removed, so a read error is likely. The chain is built from TRBV7-2 and TRBJ2-2; D is possibly TRBD1 (5 bases). The V end was cut by 5 bases, the J end by 6 bases, with 10 bases between. Germline values: CDR1 SGHTA, CDR2 FQGNSA. The CDR3 has 13 amino acids. The CDR3, as DNA: TGTGCCAGCAGCGACAGCGCAGCCGGGGAGCTGTTTTTT. This translates into CASSDSAAGELFF. Full variable domain (rest looked up from reference TRBV7-2 and TRBJ2-2): GAGVSQSPSNKVTEKGKDVELRCDPISGHTALYWYRQSLGQGLEFLIYFQGNSAPDKSGLPSDRFSAERTGGSVSTLTIQRTQQEDSAVYLCASSDSAAGELFFGEGSRLTVL.

This clonotype was seen at least ten times. The rearrangement joins TRBV6-1 to TRBJ2-1, with 9 nucleotides matching TRBD2. The CDR3 has 15 amino acids. Germline trimming cut 4 bases from V and 0 bases from J; bases unmatched to any gene: 1. Germline CDR1 is MNHNS and CDR2 is SASEGT. The CDR3 loop is CASSGGRASYNEQFF. The CDR3 DNA reads as TGTGCCAGCAGTGGCGGGAGGGCCTCCTACAATGAGCAGTTCTTC.

The sample holds many counts of this clonotype. The rearrangement uses TRBV3-1 and TRBJ2-2; D ambiguous. Germline V gives CDR1 LGHDT, CDR2 YNNKEL (reference sequence). Trimming left V 1 base short and J 6 bases short, with 3 bases between. CDR3 length: 12 amino acids. CDR3 in amino acids: CASSQGAGELFF. For the CDR3, the DNA is TGTGCCAGCAGCCAAGGGGCCGGGGAGCTGTTTTTT.

The sample holds a few counts of this clonotype. The V gene is TRBV12-3 or TRBV12-4, the J gene TRBJ1-5; D remains unclear. The CDR3 extends over 15 amino acids. Trimming cost V 0 bases and J 4 bases, with 10 bases left between them. In DNA, the CDR3 is TGTGCCAGCAGTTTAGCGGCAGGTCCTAATCAGCCCCAGCATTTT. This gives the protein CASSLAAGPNQPQHF.

This clonotype was counted ten times or more. This chain links TRBV20-1 with TRBJ2-3, with D uncertain. Trimming left V 3 bases short and J 7 bases short, with 14 bases between. The CDR3 is made up of 13 amino acids. Germline V gene lookup returns CDR1 DFQATT and CDR2 SNEGSKA (reference sequence). The CDR3 DNA reads TGCAGTGCTAGTTTGGTGGAGCACCATACGCAGTATTTT. Translated, it gives CSASLVEHHTQYF.

In this sample, this clonotype turned up a few times. V gene TRBV24-1 combines with J gene TRBJ1-5, with a tentative D call TRBD1 (5 bases). The CDR3 loop spans 14 amino acids. V was pared by 9 bases and J by 6 bases, with 17 bases between. The germline CDR1 and CDR2 sequences are KGHDR and SFDVKD. CDR3 in DNA: TGTGCCACCCCCCCCAGGGTATTCGCTCAGCCCCAGCATTTT. Translating gives CATPPRVFAQPQHF.

This clonotype appeared many times. The chain has TRBV18 and TRBJ2-5; 10 bases align to TRBD1. V trimming: 1 base; J trimming: 5 bases; junction bases outside the gene matches: 4. Germline loops: CDR1 KGHSH, CDR2 LQKENI. The CDR3 extends over 15 amino acids. CDR3 in DNA: TGTGCCAGCTCACCACGACAGGGGGCTAGTGAGACCCAGTACTTC. Amino acid sequence: CASSPRQGASETQYF.

In this sample, this clonotype turned up many times. The chain recombines TRBV11-3 with TRBJ2-1; D remains ambiguous. Looked up from germline, CDR1 is SGHNT and CDR2 is YENEEA. This CDR3 has 13 residues. The V and J ends lost 1 base and 5 bases respectively, with 6 bases between them. CDR3 nucleotide sequence: TGTGCCAGCAGCTTAGGAAGACACAATGAGCAGTTCTTC. This translates into CASSLGRHNEQFF.

This clonotype was picked up many times. The genes are TRBV11-2 and TRBJ1-2, with TRBD1 as a possible D gene (5 bases). V lost 8 bases to trimming and J lost 0 bases, with 10 bases between them. The CDR3 has 13 amino acids. Germline-derived CDR1 and CDR2 are SGHAT and FQNNGV. In DNA, the CDR3 is TGTGCCAGCGGGGGGAGCGCTAACTATGGCTACACCTTC. Its protein is CASGGSANYGYTF.

This chain uses TRBV19 with TRBJ1-5, with 10 nucleotides matching TRBD1. With V trimmed by 4 bases and J by 3 bases, 6 bases remained unmatched. There are 16 residues in the CDR3. From germline, CDR1 is LNHDA and CDR2 SQIVND (reference sequence). The CDR3 DNA is TGTGCCAGTAGTACCCCGGGGACAGGGGTCAATCAGCCCCAGCATTTT. It yields the protein CASSTPGTGVNQPQHF.